The sequence of this T cell receptor beta chain was determined in a study of blood T cells in healthy people across ages. Broader study findings: Changes seen in expanded clonotypes were possibly confounded by donor CMV status left unknown.

With regard to this clonotype: Its antigen is undetermined. One end of the junction is discordant with germline, which a read error may explain.

Next came a second PCR, run for roughly 6 to 11 cycles, which used a sample-barcoded 5' primer along with a J-beta primer mix. Each cDNA was tagged by a template-switch adaptor containing 12 random nucleotides. TCRdb analysed the 5' RACE reads with MiXCR anew, one entry per CDR3 protein. The sample consists of 920,000 or so distinct CDR3 sequences, 40% to 55% of them appearing once. CDR1 and CDR2 from the germline V gene are SQVTM and ANQGSEA. The CDR3 length is 15 residues. The receptor was isolated from an older woman in good health. Sequenced: blood. V and J are TRBV29-1 and TRBJ2-7, with unresolved D. CDR3 loop: CSEWLPLRVPYGQYF. The CDR3 nucleotides read TGCAGCGAGTGGTTACCGCTCCGGGTCCCCTACGGGCAGTACTTC.